A selection of T cell receptor beta chains follows, all from one sample in a study of Graves' ophthalmopathy and Graves' hyperthyroidism. TCRdb processed the multiplex PCR reads anew with MiXCR; each CDR3 protein has one entry. The sample lists more than 300,000 distinct CDR3 sequences; 17% were seen once. Material: peripheral blood. These receptors originate from an adult woman with stable Graves' hyperthyroidism. The CDR3 runs from the conserved cysteine through the conserved F or W. The order of the fields is CDR3 DNA, CDR3 protein, clone size, V gene, D gene, J gene. D genes are given only for firm matches. Expanded clones are given a class, and other clones once, few, many or no size at all.

TGTGCCAGCAGTAAAGAAGGGGGCACCTACACCGGGGAGCTGTTTTTT | CASSKEGGTYTGELFF | few | TRBV12-3/TRBV12-4 | TRBD1 | TRBJ2-2
TGTGCCAGCAGTGAGCCTAGCGGGATTTTCTACGAGCAGTACTTC | CASSEPSGIFYEQYF | many | TRBV2 | TRBD2 | TRBJ2-7
TGTGCCTGGGGGGGCCCGGGACTATTCTACGAGCAGTACTTC | CAWGGPGLFYEQYF | few | TRBV30 | NA | TRBJ2-7
TGTGCCTGGGCCCGGACTACCTACGAGCAGTACTTC | CAWARTTYEQYF | many | TRBV30 | NA | TRBJ2-7
TGTGCCAGCAGCGAATCCCCGGGGAAACGGGCTAATCAGCCCCAGCATTTT | CASSESPGKRANQPQHF | many | TRBV28 | NA | TRBJ1-5
TGTGCCAGCAGCCCCCGGGAGACGTACACTGAAGCTTTCTTT | CASSPRETYTEAFF | NA | TRBV3-1 | NA | TRBJ1-1
TGTGCCAGCAGTGAATCAGGTGGGCGGTACGAGCAGTACTTC | CASSESGGRYEQYF | many | TRBV2 | NA | TRBJ2-7
TGTGCCAGCAGTTACTTACAGGGGGCAGGGACCCAGTACTTC | CASSYLQGAGTQYF | NA | TRBV6-2/TRBV6-3 | TRBD1 | TRBJ2-5
TGTGCCAGCAGACAGATAGCCGGGGGCAACCCCTACGAGCAGTACTTC | CASRQIAGGNPYEQYF | many | TRBV6-2/TRBV6-3 | NA | TRBJ2-7
TGCAGTGCTAGAGATCGGACTGTATCCTACGAGCAGTACTTC | CSARDRTVSYEQYF | many | TRBV20-1 | NA | TRBJ2-7